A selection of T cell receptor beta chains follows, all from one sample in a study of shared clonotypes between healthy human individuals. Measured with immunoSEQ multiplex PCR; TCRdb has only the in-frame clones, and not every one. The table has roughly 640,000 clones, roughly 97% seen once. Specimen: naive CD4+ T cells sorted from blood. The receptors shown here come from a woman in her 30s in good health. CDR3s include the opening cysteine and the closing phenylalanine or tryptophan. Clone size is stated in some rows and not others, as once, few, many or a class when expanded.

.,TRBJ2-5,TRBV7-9,CASSFGLRETQYF
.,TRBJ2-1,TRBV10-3,CAISGSYGTPAEQFF
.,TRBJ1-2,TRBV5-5,CASSLRERYGYTF
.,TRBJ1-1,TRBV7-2,CASSLSNRDREAFF
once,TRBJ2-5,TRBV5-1,CASSFGQPKYQETQYF
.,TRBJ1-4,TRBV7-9,CASSLMGQGGEKLFF
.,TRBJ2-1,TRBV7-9,CASSLVDFYNEQFF
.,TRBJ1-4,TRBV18,CASTSNEKLFF
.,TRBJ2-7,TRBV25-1,CASSGALAGVSEQYF
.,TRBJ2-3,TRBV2,CASRFGTDTQYF
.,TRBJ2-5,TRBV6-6,CASSYSLGGETQYF
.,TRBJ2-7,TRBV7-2,CASSLDGGHYEQYF
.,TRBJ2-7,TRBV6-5,CASRPGGSYEQYF
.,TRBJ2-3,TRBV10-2,CASSGPSGTTVGYF
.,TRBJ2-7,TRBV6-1,CASTGQGYEQYF
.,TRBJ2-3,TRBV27,CASSLYRASGTKLVADTQYF
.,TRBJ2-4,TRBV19,CASSIDGDRIGLAKNIQYF
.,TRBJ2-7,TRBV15,CATSSQGREQYF
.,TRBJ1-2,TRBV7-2,CASSFAGQANYGYTF
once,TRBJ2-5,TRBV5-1,CASSLAGGQETQYF
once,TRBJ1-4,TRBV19,CASSNPTGSNEKLFF
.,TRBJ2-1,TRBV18,CASSLEGRKNEQFF
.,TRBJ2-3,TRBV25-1,CASSLGPSTDTQYF
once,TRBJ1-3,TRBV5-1,CASSLGDSVSGNTIYF
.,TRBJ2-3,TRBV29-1,CSVGREGPDTQYF
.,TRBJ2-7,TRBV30,CAWSGDLGREQYF
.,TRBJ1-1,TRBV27,CASYTTGSTEAFF